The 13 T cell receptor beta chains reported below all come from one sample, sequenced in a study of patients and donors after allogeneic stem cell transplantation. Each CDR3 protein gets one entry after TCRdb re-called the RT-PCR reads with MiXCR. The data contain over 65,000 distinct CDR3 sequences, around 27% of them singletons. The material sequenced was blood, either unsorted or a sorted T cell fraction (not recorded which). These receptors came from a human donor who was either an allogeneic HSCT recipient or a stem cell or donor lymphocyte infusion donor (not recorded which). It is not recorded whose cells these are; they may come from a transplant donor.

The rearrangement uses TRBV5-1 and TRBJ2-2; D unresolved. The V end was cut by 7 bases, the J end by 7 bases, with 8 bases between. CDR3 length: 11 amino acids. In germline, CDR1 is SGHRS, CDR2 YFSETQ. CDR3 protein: CASLFGGELFF. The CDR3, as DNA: TGCGCCAGCCTCTTCGGCGGGGAGCTGTTTTTT. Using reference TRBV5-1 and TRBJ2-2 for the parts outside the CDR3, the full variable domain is KAGVTQTPRYLIKTRGQQVTLSCSPISGHRSVSWYQQTPGQGLQFLFEYFSETQRNKGNFPGRFSGRQFSNSRSEMNVSTLELGDSALYLCASLFGGELFFGEGSRLTVL.

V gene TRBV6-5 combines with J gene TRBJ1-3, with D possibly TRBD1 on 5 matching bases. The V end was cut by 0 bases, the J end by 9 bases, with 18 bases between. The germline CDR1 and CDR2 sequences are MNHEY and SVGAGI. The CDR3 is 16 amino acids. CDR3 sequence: CASSYSYRAGTGTIYF. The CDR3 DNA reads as TGTGCCAGCAGTTACTCGTATCGGGCGGGGACGGGCACCATATATTTT.

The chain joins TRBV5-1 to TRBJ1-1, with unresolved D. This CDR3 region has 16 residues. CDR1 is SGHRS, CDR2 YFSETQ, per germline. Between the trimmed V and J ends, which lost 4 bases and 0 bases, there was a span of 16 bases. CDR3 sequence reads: CASSPDPNLMNTEAFF. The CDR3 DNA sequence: TGCGCCAGCAGCCCGGACCCGAACCTTATGAACACTGAAGCTTTCTTT.

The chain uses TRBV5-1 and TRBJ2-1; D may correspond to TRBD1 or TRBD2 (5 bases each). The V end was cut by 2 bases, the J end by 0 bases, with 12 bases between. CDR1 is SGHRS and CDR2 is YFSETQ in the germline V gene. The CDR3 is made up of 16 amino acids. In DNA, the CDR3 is TGCGCCAGCAGCTTCCGGGGCGCAGGCTCCTACAATGAGCAGTTCTTC. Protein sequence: CASSFRGAGSYNEQFF.

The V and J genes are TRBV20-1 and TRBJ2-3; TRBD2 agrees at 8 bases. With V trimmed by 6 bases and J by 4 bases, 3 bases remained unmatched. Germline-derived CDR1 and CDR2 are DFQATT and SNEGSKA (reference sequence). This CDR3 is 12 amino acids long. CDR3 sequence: CSALRGADTQYF. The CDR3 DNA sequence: TGCAGTGCCTTGCGGGGGGCAGATACGCAGTATTTT.

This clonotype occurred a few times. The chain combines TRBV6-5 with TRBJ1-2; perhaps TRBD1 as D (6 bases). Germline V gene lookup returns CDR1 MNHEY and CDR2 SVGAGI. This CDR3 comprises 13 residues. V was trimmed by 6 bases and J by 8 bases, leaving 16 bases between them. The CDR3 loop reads CASRFLRGAGYTF. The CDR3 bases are TGTGCCAGCAGGTTCCTTCGGGGGGCGGGCTACACCTTC.

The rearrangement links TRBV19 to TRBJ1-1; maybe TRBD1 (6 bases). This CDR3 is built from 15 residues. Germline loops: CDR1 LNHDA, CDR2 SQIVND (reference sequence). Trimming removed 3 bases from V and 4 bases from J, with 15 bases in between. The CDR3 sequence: CASSIPGQGGTEAFF. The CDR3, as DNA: TGTGCCAGTAGTATTCCGGGACAAGGGGGCACTGAAGCTTTCTTT.

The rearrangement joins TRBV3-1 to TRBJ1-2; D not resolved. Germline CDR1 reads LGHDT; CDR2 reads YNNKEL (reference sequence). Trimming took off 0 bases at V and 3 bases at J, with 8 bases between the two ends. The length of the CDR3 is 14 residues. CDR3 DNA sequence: TGTGCCAGCAGCCAAGATAATCCGGACTATGGCTACACCTTC. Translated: CASSQDNPDYGYTF.

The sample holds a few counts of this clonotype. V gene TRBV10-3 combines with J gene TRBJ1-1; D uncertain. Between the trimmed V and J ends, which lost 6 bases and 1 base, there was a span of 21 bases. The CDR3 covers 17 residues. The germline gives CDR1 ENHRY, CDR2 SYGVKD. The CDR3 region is CAISPVSPIRENTEAFF. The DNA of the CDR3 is TGTGCCATCAGCCCCGTTTCTCCCATAAGAGAGAACACTGAAGCTTTCTTT.

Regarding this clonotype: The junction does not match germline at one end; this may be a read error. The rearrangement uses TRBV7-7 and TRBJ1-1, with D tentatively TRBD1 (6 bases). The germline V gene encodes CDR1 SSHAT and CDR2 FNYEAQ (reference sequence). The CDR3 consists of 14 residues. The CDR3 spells CASSLGDMNTEAFF. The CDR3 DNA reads TGTGCTAGCAGCTTAGGGGACATGAACACTGAAGCTTTCTTT.

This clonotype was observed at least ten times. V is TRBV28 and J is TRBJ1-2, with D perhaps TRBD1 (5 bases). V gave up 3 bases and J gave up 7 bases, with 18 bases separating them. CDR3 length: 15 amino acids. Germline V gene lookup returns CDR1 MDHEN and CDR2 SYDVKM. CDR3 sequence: CASSFLPQGFRGYTF. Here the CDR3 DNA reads TGTGCCAGCAGTTTTTTGCCGCAGGGTTTCCGTGGCTACACCTTC.

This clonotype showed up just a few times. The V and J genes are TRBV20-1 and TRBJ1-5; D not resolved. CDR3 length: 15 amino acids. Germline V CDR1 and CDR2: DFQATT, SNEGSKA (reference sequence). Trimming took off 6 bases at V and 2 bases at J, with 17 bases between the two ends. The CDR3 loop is CSARSRGSGNQPQHF. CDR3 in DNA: TGCAGTGCCAGATCCCGAGGGTCGGGCAATCAGCCCCAGCATTTT.

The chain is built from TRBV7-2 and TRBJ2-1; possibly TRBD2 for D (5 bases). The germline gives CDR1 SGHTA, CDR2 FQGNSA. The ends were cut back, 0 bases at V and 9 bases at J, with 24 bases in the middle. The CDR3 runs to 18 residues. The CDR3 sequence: CASSLATILLFRDGEQFF. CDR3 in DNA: TGTGCCAGCAGCTTAGCAACTATACTTCTGTTCCGGGATGGTGAGCAGTTCTTC.